These 27 T cell receptor beta chains were sequenced from one sample in a study of blood T cell repertoires in COVID-19. Assay used: immunoSEQ multiplex PCR; TCRdb lists only in-frame clones, some missing. The sample holds some 290,000 clones; under 90% are singletons and the top ten take just under 3%. The sequencing input was peripheral blood. Every receptor here comes from a woman aged 60-75 years with active or convalescent COVID-19.

This chain uses TRBV14 with TRBJ2-2; weak D call: TRBD2 (5 bases). V lost 0 bases to trimming and J lost 5 bases, with 16 bases between them. This CDR3 is built from 17 residues. Germline CDR1 SGHDN, CDR2 FVKESK. CDR3: CASSQDGRGRWTGELFF. The DNA of the CDR3 is TGTGCCAGCAGCCAAGATGGACGGGGAAGATGGACCGGGGAGCTGTTTTTT.

The V and J genes are TRBV7-9 and TRBJ1-2, with 9 nucleotides matching TRBD1. The length of the CDR3 is 15 residues. Per the germline V gene, CDR1 is SEHNR and CDR2 is FQNEAQ (reference sequence). V lost 6 bases and J lost 6; bases outside the gene matches: 11. The CDR3 protein is CASRGPGQGMHGYTF. DNA of the CDR3: TGTGCCAGCAGAGGTCCGGGACAGGGTATGCATGGCTACACCTTC. The complete variable domain, with remaining parts taken from reference TRBV7-9 and TRBJ1-2, reads DTGVSQNPRHKITKRGQNVTFRCDPISEHNRLYWYRQTLGQGPEFLTYFQNEAQLEKSRLLSDRFSAERPKGSFSTLEIQRTEQGDSAMYLCASRGPGQGMHGYTFGSGTRLTVV.

The chain uses TRBV3-1 (or the pseudogene TRBV3-2) and TRBJ1-1; 8 bases are shared with TRBD1. Germline-derived CDR1 and CDR2 are LGHDT and YNNKEL (reference sequence). The length of the CDR3 is 14 residues. The J segment lost 1 base and the V segment lost 5 bases, leaving 3 bases of the junction unmatched. The CDR3: CASSLQGENTEAFF. The CDR3 DNA follows: TGTGCCAGCAGCTTACAGGGGGAGAACACTGAAGCTTTCTTT.

The chain links TRBV14 to TRBJ2-3; D gene uncertain. The CDR3 sequence is 13 residues long. Looked up from germline, CDR1 is SGHDN and CDR2 is FVKESK. Trimming stripped 0 bases from V and 4 bases from J, with 5 bases between. CDR3 coding DNA: TGTGCCAGCAGCCAAGACTTAGCAGATACGCAGTATTTT. It codes for CASSQDLADTQYF.

V usage is TRBV3-1 (or the pseudogene TRBV3-2) and J usage is TRBJ1-2; weak D call: TRBD1 (5 bases). Germline V gene data show CDR1 as LGHDT and CDR2 as YNNKEL (reference sequence). V lost 5 bases and J 2 bases, leaving 9 bases between the germline ends. This CDR3 is 13 amino acids long. The CDR3: CASSLQANYGYTF. CDR3 DNA sequence: TGTGCCAGCAGCTTACAGGCAAACTATGGCTACACCTTC.

The chain couples TRBV7-9 to TRBJ1-1, with 9 bases identical to TRBD1. The junction had 3 bases not matched to a gene; V was cut back by 2 bases and J by 5 bases. CDR3 length: 14 residues. Germline lookup yields CDR1 SEHNR and CDR2 FQNEAQ (reference sequence). The CDR3 is CASSLPDRGTEAFF. As DNA, the CDR3 is TGTGCCAGCAGCTTACCAGACAGGGGGACTGAAGCTTTCTTT.

The chain recombines TRBV5-1 with TRBJ2-1; D gene uncertain. The CDR3 loop spans 16 amino acids. The V end was cut by 0 bases, the J end by 0 bases, with 10 bases between. The germline V gene has CDR1 SGHRS and CDR2 YFSETQ. CDR3 sequence reads: CASSLALTPSYNEQFF. The DNA for the CDR3 is TGCGCCAGCAGCTTGGCCCTAACGCCCTCCTACAATGAGCAGTTCTTC.

This chain joins TRBV4-2 and TRBJ2-1, with 7 positions matching TRBD2. V shed 0 bases and J 10 bases; nucleotides not matched to a gene: 12. CDR1 is LGHNA and CDR2 is YNFKEQ in the germline V gene. CDR3 length: 16 residues. CDR3 nucleotides: TGTGCCAGCAGCCAAGATCGTGGACTAGGGCCGGGAGAGCAGTTCTTC. Residues: CASSQDRGLGPGEQFF.

The genes are TRBV25-1 and TRBJ1-1, with D maybe TRBD1 (6 bases). Germline CDR1 and CDR2: MGHDK and SYGVNS. The CDR3 loop spans 11 amino acids. V lost 6 bases and J 6 bases, leaving 8 bases between the germline ends. The CDR3 loop reads CASRTGSEAFF. The CDR3 DNA reads as TGTGCCAGCAGAACAGGGTCTGAAGCTTTCTTT.

The genes are TRBV5-6 and TRBJ2-1; D possibly corresponds to TRBD2 (7 bases). The ends were cut back, 2 bases at V and 1 base at J, with 19 bases in the middle. CDR3 size: 18 residues. Per the germline V gene, CDR1 is SGHDT and CDR2 is YYEEEE. Here the CDR3 DNA reads TGTGCCAGCAGCTTACCCTCGGGGGGCAGTCTTTCCTACAATGAGCAGTTCTTC. Translating it yields CASSLPSGGSLSYNEQFF.

V usage is TRBV15 and J usage is TRBJ1-3, with a weak D call TRBD1 (6 bases). Trimming shortened V by 9 bases and J by 4 bases, and 19 bases separated the two germline ends. This CDR3 region has 15 residues. In germline, CDR1 is LNHNV, CDR2 YYDKDF (reference sequence). CDR3 sequence reads: CATTINRAAGNTIYF. CDR3 DNA: TGTGCCACGACTATCAACAGGGCTGCCGGAAACACCATATATTTT.

The rearrangement links TRBV6-5 to TRBJ1-6; no definite D call. V lost 7 bases, J lost 9 bases, and 19 bases lay in between. The CDR3 is 15 amino acids. In germline, CDR1 is MNHEY, CDR2 SVGAGI. The CDR3 DNA follows: TGTGCCAGCACAGGCCCCTGGGGAGAGGGTTCACCCCTCCACTTT. Its protein product is CASTGPWGEGSPLHF.

The chain links TRBV7-2 to TRBJ2-1; the D gene is possibly TRBD2 (6 bases). This CDR3 is 13 amino acids long. Per the germline V gene, CDR1 is SGHTA and CDR2 is FQGNSA. Trimming left V 7 bases short and J 14 bases short, with 21 bases between. The CDR3 protein is CASTRETSGWEFF. The DNA of the CDR3 is TGTGCCAGCACCCGCGAGACCAGCGGGTGGGAGTTCTTC.

This chain joins TRBV12-3 or TRBV12-4 and TRBJ1-2; 7 nucleotides agree with TRBD1. Trimming removed 8 bases from V and 12 bases from J; junction bases left unmatched: 12. The CDR3 is made up of 12 amino acids. The CDR3 DNA follows: TGTGCCAGCTGCCAACAGGGGCCACCCAACACCTTC. Its translation is CASCQQGPPNTF.

V is TRBV5-6 and J is TRBJ2-3; 8 nucleotides line up with TRBD1. Germline CDR1 reads SGHDT; CDR2 reads YYEEEE. After removal of 2 bases from V and 4 bases from J, the junction contained 6 bases not matched to a gene. The CDR3 runs to 15 residues. CDR3 DNA: TGTGCCAGCAGCTTCGGGACAGGAGGACCAGATACGCAGTATTTT. Encoded protein: CASSFGTGGPDTQYF. The whole variable domain, filled in from reference TRBV5-6 and TRBJ2-3, reads DAGVTQSPTHLIKTRGQQVTLRCSPKSGHDTVSWYQQALGQGPQFIFQYYEEEERQRGNFPDRFSGHQFPNYSSELNVNALLLGDSALYLCASSFGTGGPDTQYFGPGTRLTVL.

This chain joins TRBV11-2 and TRBJ2-7; perhaps TRBD2 as D (5 bases). CDR3 size: 15 residues. The germline V gene encodes CDR1 SGHAT and CDR2 FQNNGV. V dropped 1 base and J dropped 0 bases, with 10 bases sitting between them. For the CDR3, the DNA is TGTGCCAGCAGCTTAGCCGGGGAGAGCTCCTACGAGCAGTACTTC. This translates into CASSLAGESSYEQYF.

The rearrangement joins TRBV6-6 to TRBJ2-1; TRBD1 is a possible D gene (5 bases). The V gene's germline CDR1 is MNHNY and CDR2 SVGAGI (reference sequence). Deletions cut 4 bases from V and 1 base from J, with 14 bases between. The CDR3 loop spans 16 amino acids. The CDR3 reads CASSLGIRDSYNEQFF. CDR3 sequence (DNA): TGTGCCAGCAGTTTGGGGATCAGGGATTCCTACAATGAGCAGTTCTTC.

This clone is a singleton in its sample. The rearrangement joins TRBV27 to TRBJ1-2; TRBD1 is a possible D gene (5 bases). Trimming removed 0 bases at V and 4 bases at J, with 9 bases between. The V gene's germline CDR1 is MNHEY and CDR2 SMNVEV (reference sequence). There are 14 residues in the CDR3. Here the CDR3 reads CASSLSGGGYGYTF. The CDR3 DNA sequence: TGTGCCAGCAGTTTATCTGGGGGGGGCTATGGCTACACCTTC.

DNA for the CDR3: TGTGCCAGCGGCCTTGAAGAGCGGGGAGACCCCTACAATGAGCAGTTCTTC. This translates into CASGLEERGDPYNEQFF. The rearrangement joins TRBV7-3 to TRBJ2-1; 7 bases fit TRBD2. The CDR3 totals 17 residues. The trim removed 8 bases at V and 2 bases at J, leaving 15 bases unmatched. Germline V CDR1 and CDR2: SGHTA, FQGTGA.

This clone has more than one count but fewer than ten. The chain is built from TRBV10-2 and TRBJ2-7, with no clear D. V was clipped by 8 bases and J by 2 bases, with 10 bases between them. This CDR3 is built from 12 residues. In germline, CDR1 is WSHSY, CDR2 SAAADI. Here the CDR3 DNA reads TGCGCCAGCCCTCTCCCCGCCTACGAGCAGTACTTC. Translating it yields CASPLPAYEQYF.

The genes are TRBV9 and TRBJ1-2; 7 nucleotides match TRBD1. The CDR3 is 17 residues long. The germline gives CDR1 SGDLS, CDR2 YYNGEE. Unmatched junction bases numbered 13, after V lost 4 bases and J lost 1 base. The CDR3 loop reads CASSPLNTGDSNYGYTF. CDR3 nucleotides: TGTGCCAGCAGCCCCCTTAACACAGGGGACAGTAACTATGGCTACACCTTC.

The table lists this clone with a few counts. The V and J genes are TRBV11-2 and TRBJ1-2; D might be TRBD1 (6 bases). Germline V gives CDR1 SGHAT, CDR2 FQNNGV. This CDR3 has 14 amino acids. V gave up 3 bases and J gave up 7 bases, with 15 bases separating them. The CDR3 here is CASSFYGGEGGYTF. CDR3 in DNA: TGTGCCAGCAGCTTTTATGGGGGCGAAGGTGGCTACACCTTC. The whole variable domain, remainder taken from reference TRBV11-2 and TRBJ1-2, is EAGVAQSPRYKIIEKRQSVAFWCNPISGHATLYWYQQILGQGPKLLIQFQNNGVVDDSQLPKDRFSAERLKGVDSTLKIQPAKLEDSAVYLCASSFYGGEGGYTFGSGTRLTVV.

The V gene is TRBV7-9, the J gene TRBJ2-2, with 8 bases lining up with TRBD2. Trimming took 2 bases from V and 4 from J; bases not matched to a gene: 6. This CDR3 has 16 amino acids. Germline V gene sequence: CDR1 SEHNR, CDR2 FQNEAQ (reference sequence). CDR3 DNA sequence: TGTGCCAGCAGCTTAAATAATGCGGGGGGCACCGGGGAGCTGTTTTTT. This codes for CASSLNNAGGTGELFF.

The V call is TRBV27, the J call TRBJ1-2; 7 nucleotides line up with TRBD1. Germline values: CDR1 MNHEY, CDR2 SMNVEV (reference sequence). This CDR3 comprises 14 residues. Losses at the gene ends were 6 bases for V and 8 bases for J; bases not matched to a gene: 12. CDR3 in amino acids: CASRRRQGIYGYTF. Here the CDR3 DNA reads TGTGCCAGCAGGCGTCGACAGGGAATCTACGGCTACACCTTC.

The genes are TRBV5-1 and TRBJ2-1, with no clear D. The CDR3 length is 15 residues. The germline CDR1 and CDR2 sequences are SGHRS and YFSETQ. V was shortened by 1 base and J by 6 bases, with 14 bases between the two germline ends. The CDR3 region has the DNA TGCGCCAGCAGCTTGATGATACCATCGGGCAATGAGCAGTTCTTC. Protein: CASSLMIPSGNEQFF.

The chain combines TRBV5-4 with TRBJ2-5; a weak D match, TRBD2 (6 bases). This CDR3 is built from 14 residues. CDR1 SGHNT and CDR2 YYREEE come from the germline V gene (reference sequence). With 1 base removed from V and 1 base from J, the gap between germline ends came to 8 bases. The CDR3: CASSLRGGQETQYF. Here the CDR3 DNA reads TGTGCCAGCAGCTTGCGGGGAGGCCAAGAGACCCAGTACTTC.

The rearrangement uses TRBV3-1 (or the pseudogene TRBV3-2) and TRBJ2-1, with 9 nucleotides matching TRBD2. This CDR3 is 17 amino acids long. J gave up 8 bases and V 4 bases, and 15 bases lay outside the gene matches. The germline gives CDR1 LGHDT, CDR2 YNNKEL (reference sequence). The CDR3 region is CASSLFFAGTSPDEQFF. The CDR3 DNA sequence: TGTGCCAGCAGCCTTTTTTTCGCCGGGACTAGCCCGGATGAGCAGTTCTTC.